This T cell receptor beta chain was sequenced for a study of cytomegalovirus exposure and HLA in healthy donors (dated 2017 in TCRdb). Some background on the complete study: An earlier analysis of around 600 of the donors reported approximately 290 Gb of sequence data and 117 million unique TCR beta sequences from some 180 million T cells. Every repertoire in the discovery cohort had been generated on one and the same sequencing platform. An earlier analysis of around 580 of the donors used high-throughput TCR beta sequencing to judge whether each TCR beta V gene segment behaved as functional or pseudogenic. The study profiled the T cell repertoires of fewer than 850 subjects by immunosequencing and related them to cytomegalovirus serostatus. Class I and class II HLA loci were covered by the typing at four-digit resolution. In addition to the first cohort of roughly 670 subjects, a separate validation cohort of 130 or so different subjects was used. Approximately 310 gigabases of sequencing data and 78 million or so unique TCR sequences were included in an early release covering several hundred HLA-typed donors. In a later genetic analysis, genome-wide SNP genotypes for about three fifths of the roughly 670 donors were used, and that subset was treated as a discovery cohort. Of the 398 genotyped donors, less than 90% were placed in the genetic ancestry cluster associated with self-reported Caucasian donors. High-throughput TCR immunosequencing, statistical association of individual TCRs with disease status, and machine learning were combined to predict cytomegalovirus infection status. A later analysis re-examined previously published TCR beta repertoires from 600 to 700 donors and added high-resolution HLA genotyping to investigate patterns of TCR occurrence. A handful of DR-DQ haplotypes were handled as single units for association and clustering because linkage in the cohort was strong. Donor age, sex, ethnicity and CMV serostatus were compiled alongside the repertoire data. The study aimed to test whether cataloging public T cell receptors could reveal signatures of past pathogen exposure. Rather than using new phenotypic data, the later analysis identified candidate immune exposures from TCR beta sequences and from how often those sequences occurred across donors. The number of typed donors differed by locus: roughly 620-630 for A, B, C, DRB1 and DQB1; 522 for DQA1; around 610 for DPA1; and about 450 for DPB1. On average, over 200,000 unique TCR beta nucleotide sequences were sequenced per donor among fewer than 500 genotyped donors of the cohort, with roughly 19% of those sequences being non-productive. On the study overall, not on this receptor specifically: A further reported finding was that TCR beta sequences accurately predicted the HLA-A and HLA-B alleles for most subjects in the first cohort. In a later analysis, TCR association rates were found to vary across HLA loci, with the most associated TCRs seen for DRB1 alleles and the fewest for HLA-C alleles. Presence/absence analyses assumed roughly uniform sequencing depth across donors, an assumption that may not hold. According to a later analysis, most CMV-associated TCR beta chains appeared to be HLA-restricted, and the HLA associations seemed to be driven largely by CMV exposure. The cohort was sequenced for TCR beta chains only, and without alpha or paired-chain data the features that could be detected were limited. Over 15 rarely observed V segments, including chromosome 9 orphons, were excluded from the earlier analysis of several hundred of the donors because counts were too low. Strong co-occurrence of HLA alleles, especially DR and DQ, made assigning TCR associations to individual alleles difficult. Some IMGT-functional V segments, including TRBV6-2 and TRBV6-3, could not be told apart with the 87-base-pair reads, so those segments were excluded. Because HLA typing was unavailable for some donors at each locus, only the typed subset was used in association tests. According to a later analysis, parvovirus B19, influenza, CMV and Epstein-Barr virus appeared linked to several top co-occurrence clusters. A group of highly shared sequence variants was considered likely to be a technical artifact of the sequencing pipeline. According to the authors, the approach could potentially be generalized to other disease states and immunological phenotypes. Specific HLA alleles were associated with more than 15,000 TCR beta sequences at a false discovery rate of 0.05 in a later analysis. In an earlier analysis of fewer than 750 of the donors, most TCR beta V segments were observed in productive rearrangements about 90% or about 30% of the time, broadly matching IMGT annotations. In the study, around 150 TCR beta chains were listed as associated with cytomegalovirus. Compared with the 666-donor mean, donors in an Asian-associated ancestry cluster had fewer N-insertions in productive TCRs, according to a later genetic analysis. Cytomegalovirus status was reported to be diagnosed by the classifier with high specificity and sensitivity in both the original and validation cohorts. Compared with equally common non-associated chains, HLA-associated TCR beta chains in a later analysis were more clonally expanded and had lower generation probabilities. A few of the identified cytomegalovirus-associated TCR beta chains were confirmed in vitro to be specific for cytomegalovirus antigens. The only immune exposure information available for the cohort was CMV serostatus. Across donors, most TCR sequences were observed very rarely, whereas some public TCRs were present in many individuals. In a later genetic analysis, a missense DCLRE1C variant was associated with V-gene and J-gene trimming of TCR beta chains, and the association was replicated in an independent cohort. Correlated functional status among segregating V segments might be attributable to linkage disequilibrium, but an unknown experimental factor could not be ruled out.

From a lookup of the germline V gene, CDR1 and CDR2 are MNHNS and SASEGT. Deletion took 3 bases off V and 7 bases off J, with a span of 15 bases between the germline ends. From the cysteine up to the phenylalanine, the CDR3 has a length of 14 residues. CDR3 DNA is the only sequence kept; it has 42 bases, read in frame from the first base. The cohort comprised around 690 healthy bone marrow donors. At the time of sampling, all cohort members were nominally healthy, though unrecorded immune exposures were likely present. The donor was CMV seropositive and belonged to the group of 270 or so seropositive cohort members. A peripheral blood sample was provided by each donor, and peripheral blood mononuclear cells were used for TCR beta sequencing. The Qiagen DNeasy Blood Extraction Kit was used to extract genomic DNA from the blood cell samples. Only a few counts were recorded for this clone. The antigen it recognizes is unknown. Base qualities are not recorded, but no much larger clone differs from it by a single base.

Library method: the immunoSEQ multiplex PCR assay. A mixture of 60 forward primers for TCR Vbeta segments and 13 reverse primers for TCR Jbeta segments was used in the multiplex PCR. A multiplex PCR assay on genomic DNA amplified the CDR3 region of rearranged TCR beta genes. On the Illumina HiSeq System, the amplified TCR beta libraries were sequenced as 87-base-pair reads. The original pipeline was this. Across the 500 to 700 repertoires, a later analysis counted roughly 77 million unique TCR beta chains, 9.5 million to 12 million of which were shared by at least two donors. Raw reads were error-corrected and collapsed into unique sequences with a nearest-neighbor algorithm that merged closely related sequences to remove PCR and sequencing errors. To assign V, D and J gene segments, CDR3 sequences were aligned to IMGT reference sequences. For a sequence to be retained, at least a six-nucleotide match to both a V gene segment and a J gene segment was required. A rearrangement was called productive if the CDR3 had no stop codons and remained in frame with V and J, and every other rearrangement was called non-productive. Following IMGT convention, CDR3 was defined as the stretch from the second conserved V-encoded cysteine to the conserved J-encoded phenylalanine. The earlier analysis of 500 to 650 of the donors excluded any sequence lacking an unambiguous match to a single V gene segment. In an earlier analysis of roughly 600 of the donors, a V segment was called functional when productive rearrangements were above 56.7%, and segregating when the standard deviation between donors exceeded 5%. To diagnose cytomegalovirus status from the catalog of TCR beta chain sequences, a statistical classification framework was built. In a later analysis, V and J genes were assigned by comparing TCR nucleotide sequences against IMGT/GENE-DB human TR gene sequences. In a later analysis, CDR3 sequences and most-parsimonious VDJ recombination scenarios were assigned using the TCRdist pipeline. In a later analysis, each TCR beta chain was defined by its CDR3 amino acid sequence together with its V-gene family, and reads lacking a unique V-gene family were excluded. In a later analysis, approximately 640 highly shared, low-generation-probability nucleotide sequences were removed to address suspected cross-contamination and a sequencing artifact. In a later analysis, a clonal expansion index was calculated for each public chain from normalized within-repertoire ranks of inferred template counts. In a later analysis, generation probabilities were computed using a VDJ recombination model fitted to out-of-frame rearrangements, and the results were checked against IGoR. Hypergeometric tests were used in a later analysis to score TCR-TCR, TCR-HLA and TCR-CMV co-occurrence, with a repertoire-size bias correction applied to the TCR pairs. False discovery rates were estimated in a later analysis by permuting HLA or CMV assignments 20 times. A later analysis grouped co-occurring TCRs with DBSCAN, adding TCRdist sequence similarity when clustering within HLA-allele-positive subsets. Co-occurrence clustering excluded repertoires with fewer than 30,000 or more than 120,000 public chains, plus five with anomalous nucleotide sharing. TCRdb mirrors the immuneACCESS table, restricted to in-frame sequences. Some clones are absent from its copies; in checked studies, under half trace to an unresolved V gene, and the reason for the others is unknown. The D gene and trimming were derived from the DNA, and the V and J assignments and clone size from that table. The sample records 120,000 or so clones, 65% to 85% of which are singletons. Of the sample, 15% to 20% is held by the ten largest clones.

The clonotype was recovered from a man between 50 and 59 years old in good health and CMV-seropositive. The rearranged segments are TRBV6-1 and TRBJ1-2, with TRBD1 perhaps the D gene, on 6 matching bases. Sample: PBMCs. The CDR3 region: CASSEMWGPAGYTF. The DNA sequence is TGTGCCAGCAGTGAGATGTGGGGGCCAGCTGGCTACACCTTC.